Listed below are T cell receptor beta chains from one sample, sequenced in a study of OX40 agonist ivuxolimab in advanced cancers. The table came from immunoSEQ multiplex PCR; TCRdb's copy has only in-frame clones and leaves some out. The sample shows 23,000 or so clones, around nine tenths of them seen only once. The sample was CD4+ or CD8+ T cells sorted from blood, taken in a trial of the OX40 agonist ivuxolimab. The source is an adult with an advanced solid tumor such as melanoma, head and neck, liver or kidney cancer. Each CDR3 is given with its conserved first and last residue. A D gene is named only where the DNA matches it firmly. The size of a clone is reported for some rows only, either as once, few or many, or as a class for expanded clones.

-	-	TRBV27	TRBJ1-1	CASSRGLSEAFF	TGTGCCAGCAGCCGGGGTCTCTCTGAAGCTTTCTTT
-	once	TRBV11-2	TRBJ2-1	CASSLAASAYNEQFF	TGTGCCAGCAGCTTAGCGGCTAGCGCTTACAATGAGCAGTTCTTC
TRBD2	-	TRBV7-2	TRBJ2-5	CASSEGLAGGQETQYF	TGTGCCAGCAGCGAGGGACTAGCGGGGGGCCAGGAGACCCAGTACTTC
-	-	TRBV5-5	TRBJ1-1	CASSLAGRATEAFF	TGTGCCAGCAGCTTGGCGGGCAGGGCCACTGAAGCTTTCTTT
-	-	TRBV7-9	TRBJ2-5	CASSLGEGASSDQETQYF	TGTGCCAGCAGCTTAGGGGAGGGGGCTAGCAGTGACCAAGAGACCCAGTACTTC
-	-	TRBV7-9	TRBJ2-7	CASSFRDDPYEQYF	TGTGCCAGCAGCTTTAGGGACGATCCCTACGAGCAGTACTTC
-	-	TRBV29-1	TRBJ1-1	CSVGGGANTEAFF	TGCAGCGTGGGAGGGGGGGCTAACACTGAAGCTTTCTTT
TRBD1	-	TRBV11-3	TRBJ2-7	CASSFGQDNSYEQYF	TGTGCCAGCAGCTTCGGACAGGACAACTCCTACGAGCAGTACTTC
-	-	TRBV7-2	TRBJ1-2	CASSPIPLEPNYGYTF	TGTGCCAGCAGCCCCATTCCTTTGGAGCCTAACTATGGCTACACCTTC
TRBD1	-	TRBV19	TRBJ2-5	CASSKGQGRQETQYF	TGTGCCAGTAGTAAGGGACAGGGTCGACAAGAGACCCAGTACTTC
-	few	TRBV5-5	TRBJ1-2	CASSLEGVLGYTF	TGTGCCAGCAGCTTGGAGGGGGTTCTTGGCTACACCTTC
-	-	TRBV7-9	TRBJ2-7	CASSLPSYEQYF	TGTGCCAGCAGCCTTCCCTCCTACGAGCAGTACTTC
-	-	TRBV6-1	TRBJ2-7	CASSWEYEQYF	TGTGCCAGCAGTTGGGAATACGAGCAGTACTTC
TRBD2	-	TRBV4-1	TRBJ2-7	CASSRRAGTIDEQYF	TGCGCCAGCAGCCGTCGGGCAGGGACTATCGACGAGCAGTACTTC
-	-	TRBV10-1	TRBJ2-3	CASSAGAETQYF	TGCGCCAGCAGTGCGGGAGCGGAAACGCAGTATTTT
-	-	TRBV21-1	TRBJ1-2	CASSPPGQGEVTGYTF	TGTGCCAGCAGCCCCCCCGGACAGGGGGAAGTGACTGGCTACACCTTC
-	-	TRBV21-1	TRBJ2-1	CASSNVRGCLNEQFF	TGTGCCAGCAGCAACGTCAGGGGATGCCTAAATGAGCAGTTCTTC
TRBD2	-	TRBV18	TRBJ2-2	CASSPTGGPLTGELFF	TGTGCCAGCTCACCAACGGGAGGGCCATTAACCGGGGAGCTGTTTTTT
TRBD2	-	TRBV5-1	TRBJ2-7	CASSSHIAGGPKLAYEQYF	TGCGCCAGCAGCTCTCATATAGCGGGAGGGCCCAAGTTGGCCTACGAGCAGTACTTC
-	-	TRBV5-5	TRBJ2-2	CASSLHNTGELFF	TGTGCCAGCAGCTTACACAACACCGGGGAGCTGTTTTTT